The 7 T cell receptor beta chains given below trace back to one sample, sequenced in a study of beta chain features in type 1 diabetes. The study, taken as a whole, reports: For Type 1 diabetes patients, all four CD4+ subsets carried TCRB CDR3s that were moderately but significantly shorter.

Their recognized antigens are unknown. Expressed TCRB transcripts were sequenced because the isolated RNA had all been reverse transcribed beforehand. Profiling relied on immunoSEQ multiplex PCR, and the TCRdb table lists in-frame clones only, not all of them. The profile shows about 370,000 clones, over 8.5% of them singletons. Sequenced input: central memory CD4+ T cells from blood. These receptors all stem from a young man with type 1 diabetes.

The genes are TRBV5-6 and TRBJ1-5, with D maybe TRBD1 (6 bases). The CDR3 totals 14 residues. Germline assignment: CDR1 SGHDT and CDR2 YYEEEE. Trimming removed 1 base at V and 5 bases at J, with 10 bases between. The DNA of the CDR3 is TGTGCCAGCAGCTTGTGGGGGCCACATCAGCCCCAGCATTTT. Amino acid sequence: CASSLWGPHQPQHF.

In regard to this clone: A far more abundant clone sits one base away, making this likely a read error. Other nucleotide sequences from this sample produce the same CDR3. The chain joins TRBV5-4 to TRBJ2-3; a weak D match, TRBD2 (6 bases). Per germline, CDR1 SGHNT and CDR2 YYREEE (reference sequence). V was trimmed by 0 bases and J by 9 bases, leaving 14 bases between them. The CDR3 has 14 residues. Written as DNA, the CDR3 is TGTGCCAGCAGCTTGGCCCCCGGGGGTAGGACGCAGTATTTT. Its translation: CASSLAPGGRTQYF.

J is TRBJ1-2 and V is TRBV5-4, with unresolved D. V was trimmed by 0 bases and J by 5 bases, leaving 5 bases between them. Germline CDR1 reads SGHNT; CDR2 reads YYREEE (reference sequence). The length of the CDR3 is 12 residues. The CDR3 DNA follows: TGTGCCAGCAGCTTGGAGGGTTATGGCTACACCTTC. Translating gives CASSLEGYGYTF.

This clone was counted between two and nine times. The rearrangement links TRBV19 to TRBJ2-7; D uncertain. Germline CDR1 LNHDA, CDR2 SQIVND (reference sequence). The V and J ends lost 5 bases and 5 bases respectively, with 10 bases between them. This CDR3 has 12 residues. CDR3 protein: CASSDRWNEQYF. The CDR3 nucleotides are TGTGCCAGTAGTGATCGTTGGAACGAGCAGTACTTC.

This clone was detected only a few times. This chain links TRBV7-9 with TRBJ2-1; 11 nucleotides agree with TRBD2. Trimming took 2 bases from V and 7 from J; bases not matched to a gene: 7. Germline CDR1 and CDR2: SEHNR and FQNEAQ (reference sequence). The CDR3 has 16 residues. CDR3: CASSLTFSGRGNEQFF. CDR3 bases: TGTGCCAGCAGCTTAACGTTTAGCGGGAGGGGGAATGAGCAGTTCTTC.

This chain links TRBV11-2 with TRBJ2-5; D is unresolved. The CDR3 has 14 residues. The V gene's germline CDR1 is SGHAT and CDR2 FQNNGV. Trimming cost V 1 base and J 5 bases, with 11 bases left between them. Here the CDR3 DNA reads TGTGCCAGCAGCTTAGTAGTGGGCGCGGAGACCCAGTACTTC. Its translation: CASSLVVGAETQYF. The full variable domain, its missing parts supplied by reference TRBV11-2 and TRBJ2-5, is EAGVAQSPRYKIIEKRQSVAFWCNPISGHATLYWYQQILGQGPKLLIQFQNNGVVDDSQLPKDRFSAERLKGVDSTLKIQPAKLEDSAVYLCASSLVVGAETQYFGPGTRLLVL.

The V and J genes are TRBV9 and TRBJ1-1; TRBD1 is a possible D gene (5 bases). The CDR3 extends over 15 amino acids. Trimming took 1 base from V and 3 from J, leaving 13 bases between them. The germline CDR1 and CDR2 sequences are SGDLS and YYNGEE. This CDR3 reads CASSVSPGRDTEAFF. The CDR3, as DNA: TGTGCCAGCAGCGTATCACCGGGGCGCGACACTGAAGCTTTCTTT.